These 20 T cell receptor beta chains originate from one sample sequenced in a study of cytotoxic CD8 clonotypes in ibrutinib-treated CLL. TCRdb's copy holds only in-frame clones and misses some; the assay was immunoSEQ multiplex PCR. The data hold 130,000 or so clones, with approximately 85% observed a single time. The sample consisted of PBMCs, taken after 24 months of ibrutinib treatment. These receptors were collected from a human donor with chronic lymphocytic leukemia.

The chain uses TRBV4-3 and TRBJ2-3; TRBD2 agrees at 8 bases. The CDR3 sequence is 17 residues long. CDR1 is LGHNA, CDR2 YSLEER, per germline. The trim removed 0 bases at V and 0 bases at J, leaving 5 bases unmatched. CDR3 sequence: CASSQDKGGGSTDTQYF. In nucleotides, the CDR3 is TGCGCCAGCAGCCAAGATAAAGGCGGGGGGAGCACAGATACGCAGTATTTT.

This sequence joins TRBV9 and TRBJ2-3, with a weak D call TRBD2 (6 bases). V was cut by 0 bases and J by 2 bases, with 13 bases left in between. The germline V gene has CDR1 SGDLS and CDR2 YYNGEE. The CDR3 runs to 16 residues. CDR3 sequence reads: CASSVVRGGFTDTQYF. CDR3 bases: TGTGCCAGCAGCGTAGTTCGGGGAGGTTTCACAGATACGCAGTATTTT.

V gene TRBV28 combines with J gene TRBJ2-7; 7 bases line up with TRBD2. The CDR3 length is 13 residues. Germline values: CDR1 MDHEN, CDR2 SYDVKM. V shed 5 bases and J 2 bases; nucleotides not matched to a gene: 3. As DNA, the CDR3 is TGTGCCAGCAGTCACGGGACTACCTACGAGCAGTACTTC. It is translated as CASSHGTTYEQYF.

The rearrangement uses TRBV13 and TRBJ2-3; 8 nucleotides match TRBD2. Germline CDR1 reads PRHDT; CDR2 reads FYEKMQ (reference sequence). This CDR3 is 15 amino acids long. Trimming took 4 bases from V and 4 from J; bases not matched to a gene: 7. CDR3 in amino acids: CASSSREGRADTQYF. CDR3 coding DNA: TGTGCCAGCAGCTCACGGGAGGGCCGAGCAGATACGCAGTATTTT.

This chain uses TRBV27 with TRBJ2-7; no definite D call. Germline CDR1 MNHEY, CDR2 SMNVEV (reference sequence). V lost 0 bases and J lost 3, with 6 bases in between. CDR3 size: 13 residues. The CDR3 loop is CASSLSWGYEQYF. The CDR3 DNA is TGTGCCAGCAGTTTATCATGGGGCTACGAGCAGTACTTC.

The chain links TRBV5-1 to TRBJ2-5, with D hard to call. V was shortened by 4 bases and J by 5 bases, with 15 bases between the two germline ends. Germline V gives CDR1 SGHRS, CDR2 YFSETQ. The CDR3 loop spans 14 amino acids. This chain's CDR3 is CASSAGPTSETQYF. CDR3 nucleotides: TGCGCCAGCAGCGCCGGACCGACCTCGGAGACCCAGTACTTC.

This sequence joins TRBV5-1 and TRBJ2-1; 8 bases align to TRBD2. CDR3 length equals 16 residues. Per the germline V gene, CDR1 is SGHRS and CDR2 is YFSETQ. The J segment lost 4 bases and the V segment lost 3 bases, leaving 9 bases of the junction unmatched. The DNA of the CDR3 is TGCGCCAGCAGCTCCGCCATAGCGGGACCTTACAATGAGCAGTTCTTC. As protein: CASSSAIAGPYNEQFF.

The chain carries TRBV7-3 and TRBJ2-1, with TRBD1 as a possible D gene (5 bases). The CDR3 totals 14 residues. Germline V gene lookup returns CDR1 SGHTA and CDR2 FQGTGA. The germline V and J ends were trimmed by 1 base and 9 bases, with 13 bases remaining between them. CDR3 bases: TGTGCCAGCAGCTTAAAGGCAGGGTATAGTGAGCAGTTCTTC. It is translated as CASSLKAGYSEQFF. Based on the CDR3 plus reference TRBV7-3 and TRBJ2-1, the full variable domain is GAGVSQTPSNKVTEKGKYVELRCDPISGHTALYWYRQSLGQGPEFLIYFQGTGAADDSGLPNDRFFAVRPEGSVSTLKIQRTERGDSAVYLCASSLKAGYSEQFFGPGTRLTVL.

The chain employs TRBV6-6 and TRBJ2-7, with D possibly matching TRBD2 (5 bases). The ends were cut back, 2 bases at V and 3 bases at J, with 11 bases in the middle. From germline, CDR1 is MNHNY and CDR2 SVGAGI (reference sequence). The CDR3 totals 14 residues. The CDR3 bases are TGTGCCAGCAGTTACAGTGAGGGTGTCTACGAGCAGTACTTC. It codes for CASSYSEGVYEQYF.

This chain links TRBV29-1 with TRBJ1-1; D not certain. CDR3 size: 13 residues. CDR1 SQVTM and CDR2 ANQGSEA come from the germline V gene. The ends were cut back, 5 bases at V and 5 bases at J, with 15 bases in the middle. CDR3 region: CSVKRSLKTEAFF. The CDR3 DNA reads TGCAGCGTTAAGCGGAGTTTAAAGACTGAAGCTTTCTTT.

The chain uses TRBV7-2 and TRBJ2-7; D unclear. There are 13 residues in the CDR3. Germline assignment: CDR1 SGHTA and CDR2 FQGNSA. Trimming cost V 1 base and J 5 bases, with 9 bases left between them. The CDR3 coding sequence is TGTGCCAGCAGCTTAGAACTGCAGAACGAGCAGTACTTC. Amino acid sequence: CASSLELQNEQYF.

This chain joins TRBV6-5 and TRBJ2-7; the D gene is possibly TRBD2 (5 bases). The CDR3 is 14 amino acids. The germline V and J ends were trimmed by 5 bases and 3 bases, with 14 bases remaining between them. Germline V gene sequence: CDR1 MNHEY, CDR2 SVGAGI. The CDR3, as DNA: TGTGCCAGCAGTGTACTAGGCCCCGGCTACGAGCAGTACTTC. It codes for CASSVLGPGYEQYF.

J is TRBJ2-2 and V is TRBV11-3; D might be TRBD1 or TRBD2, each matching 6 bases. From germline, CDR1 is SGHNT and CDR2 YENEEA. This CDR3 is built from 17 residues. Trimming stripped 5 bases from V and 7 bases from J, with 23 bases between. The DNA for the CDR3 is TGTGCCAGCAGCAGCTACCGAGGACAGTCCGGGGGCGGGGAGCTGTTTTTT. Residues: CASSSYRGQSGGGELFF. The full variable domain, rest sourced from reference TRBV11-3 and TRBJ2-2, is EAGVVQSPRYKIIEKKQPVAFWCNPISGHNTLYWYLQNLGQGPELLIRYENEEAVDDSQLPKDRFSAERLKGVDSTLKIQPAELGDSAVYLCASSSYRGQSGGGELFFGEGSRLTVL.

The V call is TRBV28, the J call TRBJ1-1, with 10 bases matching TRBD1. CDR1 and CDR2 (germline): MDHEN, SYDVKM. The CDR3 has 15 amino acids. With 5 bases clipped from V and 2 bases from J, the junction kept 5 bases outside the gene matches. The CDR3 region is CASSPWDRGNTEAFF. CDR3 bases: TGTGCCAGCAGTCCTTGGGACAGGGGAAACACTGAAGCTTTCTTT.

The J gene is TRBJ1-1, the V gene TRBV11-3, with D unresolved. The germline V and J ends were trimmed by 4 bases and 1 base, with 7 bases remaining between them. Germline-derived CDR1 and CDR2 are SGHNT and YENEEA. The CDR3 length is 13 residues. The CDR3 reads CASSSQENTEAFF. DNA of the CDR3: TGTGCCAGCAGCTCGCAGGAGAACACTGAAGCTTTCTTT.

The chain has TRBV7-5 and TRBJ1-2; the table's D call, TRBD1, was not checked against the DNA. TRBV7-5 is listed as a pseudogene. The length of the CDR3 is 17 residues. The CDR3 region is CVRSLVGRKGMDYGYTF. Here the CDR3 DNA reads TGTGTCAGAAGCTTAGTAGGCAGGAAGGGGATGGACTATGGCTACACCTTC.

The chain links TRBV9 to TRBJ2-2; D remains ambiguous. V was shortened by 4 bases and J by 5 bases, with 9 bases between the two germline ends. The CDR3 covers 13 residues. Germline V gives CDR1 SGDLS, CDR2 YYNGEE. The CDR3 DNA reads TGTGCCAGCAGCCGTAGAACGACCGGGGAGCTGTTTTTT. This translates into CASSRRTTGELFF. Supplemented by reference TRBV9 and TRBJ2-2, the full variable domain reads DSGVTQTPKHLITATGQRVTLRCSPRSGDLSVYWYQQSLDQGLQFLIQYYNGEERAKGNILERFSAQQFPDLHSELNLSSLELGDSALYFCASSRRTTGELFFGEGSRLTVL.

CDR3 DNA sequence: TGTGCCAGCAGTGAACGGGGCGGGCCTGGAAACACCATATATTTT. The encoded protein is CASSERGGPGNTIYF. This chain connects TRBV6-1 to TRBJ1-3; the D gene is possibly TRBD1 (5 bases). The length of the CDR3 is 15 residues. The V end lost 2 bases, the J end lost 2 bases, and 10 bases lay between the germline ends. CDR1 is MNHNS and CDR2 is SASEGT in the germline V gene.

This clone turned up a few times. The CDR3 loop is CASSARQGSYGYTF. As DNA, the CDR3 is TGTGCCAGCAGCGCCCGACAGGGGAGCTATGGCTACACCTTC. This chain joins TRBV9 and TRBJ1-2; 8 positions match TRBD1. The CDR3 totals 14 residues. The V segment lost 3 bases and the J segment 4 bases; nucleotides outside the gene matches: 5. Germline CDR1 SGDLS, CDR2 YYNGEE.

The genes are TRBV28 and TRBJ1-2; D unresolved. The germline V gene encodes CDR1 MDHEN and CDR2 SYDVKM. The V end was cut by 6 bases, the J end by 5 bases, with 10 bases between. The CDR3 consists of 12 residues. The CDR3 reads CASRFSVYGYTF. DNA for the CDR3: TGTGCCAGCAGATTTTCGGTTTATGGCTACACCTTC.